This TCR beta chain emerged from a study of OX40 agonist ivuxolimab in advanced cancers. Whole-study findings and limits: On average, CD8+ T cells had more expanded clones than CD4+. Some nonresponders additionally presented with little normalized T-cell clonal expansion.

As to this clone: The antigen is unknown.

V gave up 1 base and J gave up 7 bases; unmatched junction bases: 10. In germline, CDR1 is SGHKS, CDR2 YYEKEE (reference sequence). The CDR3 runs to 16 residues. TCRdb's table, derived via immunoSEQ multiplex PCR, lists solely in-frame clones and lacks some. Of approximately 22,000 clones in the sample, approximately 86% were seen once. This clonotype was sampled from an adult with an advanced solid tumor such as melanoma, head and neck, liver or kidney cancer. The sequenced sample was CD4+ or CD8+ T cells sorted from blood, obtained in a trial of the OX40 agonist ivuxolimab. The J gene is TRBJ2-1, the V gene TRBV5-5; TRBD2 matches 8 bases. The CDR3, as DNA: TGTGCCAGCAGCTTGTTTGGGATCGCGGGAGGTAATGAGCAGTTCTTC. Translated: CASSLFGIAGGNEQFF. The variable domain in full, with the rest retrieved from reference TRBV5-5 and TRBJ2-1, is DAGVTQSPTHLIKTRGQQVTLRCSPISGHKSVSWYQQVLGQGPQFIFQYYEKEERGRGNFPDRFSARQFPNYSSELNVNALLLGDSALYLCASSLFGIAGGNEQFFGPGTRLTVL.